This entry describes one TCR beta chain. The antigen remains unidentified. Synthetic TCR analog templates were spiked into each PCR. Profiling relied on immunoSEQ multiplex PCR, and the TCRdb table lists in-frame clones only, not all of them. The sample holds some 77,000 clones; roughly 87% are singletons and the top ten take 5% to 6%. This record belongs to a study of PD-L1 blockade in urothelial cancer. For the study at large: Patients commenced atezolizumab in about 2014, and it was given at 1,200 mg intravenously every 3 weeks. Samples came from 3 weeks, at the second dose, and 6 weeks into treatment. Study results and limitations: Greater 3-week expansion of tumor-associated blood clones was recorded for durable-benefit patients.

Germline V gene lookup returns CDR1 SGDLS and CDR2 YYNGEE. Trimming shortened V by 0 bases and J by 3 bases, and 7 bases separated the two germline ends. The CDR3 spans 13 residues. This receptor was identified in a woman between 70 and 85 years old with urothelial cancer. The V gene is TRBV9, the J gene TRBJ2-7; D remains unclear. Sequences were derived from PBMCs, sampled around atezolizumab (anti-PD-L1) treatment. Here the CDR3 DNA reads TGTGCCAGCAGCGTAGACCCGGGCTACGAGCAGTACTTC. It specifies CASSVDPGYEQYF. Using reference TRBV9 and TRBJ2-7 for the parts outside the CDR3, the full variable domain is DSGVTQTPKHLITATGQRVTLRCSPRSGDLSVYWYQQSLDQGLQFLIQYYNGEERAKGNILERFSAQQFPDLHSELNLSSLELGDSALYFCASSVDPGYEQYFGPGTRLTVT.